This T cell receptor (delta chain) came from a study of gamma-delta T cells after stem cell transplantation. This clone came up a few times. TCRdb re-called the RT-PCR reads using CATT. The profile shows 1,500 to 2,000 delta-chain clones, less than 4% of them singletons. The CDR3 runs to 19 residues. V shed 0 bases, J shed 0 bases, and the junction held 15 bases outside the gene matches. In germline, CDR1 is GEAIGNYY, CDR2 EKD. Sequenced material: gamma-delta T cells. This sequence originates from a human donor. It is not recorded whose cells these are; they may come from a transplant donor. V gene TRDV2 combines with J gene TRDJ1, with TRDD3 identical over 7 bases. In DNA, the CDR3 is TGTGCCTGTGACACCGTTCTACGAGGGGGGGGATTCAACACCGATAAACTCATCTTT. Protein: CACDTVLRGGGFNTDKLIF.